This TCR beta chain was obtained from a study of cytomegalovirus exposure and HLA in healthy donors. This CDR3 has 16 residues. The germline V gene has CDR1 WNHNN and CDR2 SYGVQD (reference sequence). The V and J ends lost 0 bases and 0 bases respectively, with 9 bases between them. Primers included in the PCR were 60 Vbeta and 13 Jbeta primers. TCRdb keeps only in-frame clones here, not all; method: immunoSEQ multiplex PCR. The sample lists about 130,000 clones, about 15% seen once, with 2.9% in the top ten. Sequenced: PBMCs. This TCR derives from a female donor in good health and CMV-seropositive. The J gene is TRBJ2-1, the V gene TRBV10-1, with D possibly matching TRBD2 (6 bases). The CDR3 sequence: CASSESRGSSYNEQFF. CDR3 nucleotide sequence: TGCGCCAGCAGTGAGTCGCGGGGTAGCTCCTACAATGAGCAGTTCTTC.